Below, 16 T cell receptor beta chains from the same sample are listed, as sequenced in a study of shared clonotypes between healthy human individuals. Clones were read by immunoSEQ multiplex PCR, and TCRdb kept only the in-frame ones, dropping some. The sample records around 1.5 million clones, approximately 98% being singletons. Sequenced material: naive CD4+ T cells sorted from blood. Noted subset: CD45RA+ positively selected. Source of these receptors: a man aged 25 to 45 in good health.

The V gene is TRBV6-6, the J gene TRBJ1-4; D gene uncertain. Germline V gives CDR1 MNHNY, CDR2 SVGAGI (reference sequence). The CDR3 sequence is 15 residues long. V was pared by 6 bases and J by 5 bases, with 16 bases between. The CDR3 here is CASSPSRGPNEKLFF. The DNA for the CDR3 is TGTGCCAGCAGCCCCAGCCGCGGCCCGAATGAAAAACTGTTTTTT.

The chain has TRBV5-1 and TRBJ2-7; D may be TRBD1 (5 bases). The CDR3 contains 14 residues. The ends were cut back, 2 bases at V and 3 bases at J, with 12 bases in the middle. Germline lookup yields CDR1 SGHRS and CDR2 YFSETQ. This chain's CDR3 is CASSLDSAVYEQYF. The CDR3, as DNA: TGCGCCAGCAGCTTAGACAGCGCCGTCTACGAGCAGTACTTC.

The V gene is TRBV7-2, the J gene TRBJ2-1; 9 bases fit TRBD1. V was clipped by 4 bases and J by 4 bases; unmatched bases: 14. The CDR3 is made up of 18 amino acids. Germline assignment: CDR1 SGHTA and CDR2 FQGNSA. Here the CDR3 DNA reads TGTGCCAGCAGCTCGAGGACAGGGGCCTACCATCCTTACAATGAGCAGTTCTTC. As protein: CASSSRTGAYHPYNEQFF.

V is TRBV14 and J is TRBJ2-5, with D hard to call. The germline gives CDR1 SGHDN, CDR2 FVKESK. V was cut by 4 bases and J by 5 bases, with 17 bases left in between. The CDR3 spans 15 residues. CDR3 nucleotide sequence: TGTGCCAGCAGCCTACATAGCAATATAAGGGAGACCCAGTACTTC. Amino acids: CASSLHSNIRETQYF.

This chain uses TRBV15 with TRBJ1-3, with TRBD1 matching over 8 bases. V was clipped by 2 bases and J by 4 bases; unmatched bases: 4. Germline V gene sequence: CDR1 LNHNV, CDR2 YYDKDF (reference sequence). The length of the CDR3 is 15 residues. The CDR3, as DNA: TGTGCCACCAGCAGATTTCGGACAGGGGGAAACACCATATATTTT. Translated: CATSRFRTGGNTIYF.

The gene calls are TRBV9 and TRBJ1-1, with D maybe TRBD1 (5 bases). Germline CDR1 SGDLS, CDR2 YYNGEE. The CDR3 covers 13 residues. V gave up 3 bases and J gave up 3 bases, with 9 bases separating them. CDR3 in amino acids: CASSAQGDTEAFF. CDR3 coding DNA: TGTGCCAGCAGCGCCCAGGGCGACACTGAAGCTTTCTTT.

The gene calls are TRBV7-9 and TRBJ1-1; D ambiguous. The CDR3 sequence is 12 residues long. The V gene's germline CDR1 is SEHNR and CDR2 FQNEAQ (reference sequence). V shed 3 bases and J shed 8 bases, with 10 bases lying between them. Here the CDR3 DNA reads TGTGCCAGCAGCTTCCGGCAGAACGAAGCTTTCTTT. Encoded protein: CASSFRQNEAFF. Full variable domain (remainder filled in from reference TRBV7-9 and TRBJ1-1): DTGVSQNPRHKITKRGQNVTFRCDPISEHNRLYWYRQTLGQGPEFLTYFQNEAQLEKSRLLSDRFSAERPKGSFSTLEIQRTEQGDSAMYLCASSFRQNEAFFGQGTRLTVV.

V is TRBV9 and J is TRBJ2-7; D is perhaps TRBD1 (6 bases). Trimming stripped 10 bases from V and 6 bases from J, with 20 bases between. Per germline, CDR1 SGDLS and CDR2 YYNGEE. The CDR3 totals 13 residues. The CDR3 sequence: CAAWGPRRPEQYF. For the CDR3, the DNA is TGTGCCGCCTGGGGGCCAAGGCGACCCGAGCAGTACTTC.

The chain couples TRBV7-9 to TRBJ2-2, with 8 bases lining up with TRBD2. Germline V gene lookup returns CDR1 SEHNR and CDR2 FQNEAQ (reference sequence). Trimming took 5 bases from V and 1 from J; bases not matched to a gene: 6. The CDR3 has 16 residues. CDR3 residues: CASSMVAGRNTGELFF. The CDR3 DNA reads TGTGCCAGCAGCATGGTAGCGGGACGGAACACCGGGGAGCTGTTTTTT.

Note on this clone: One junction end disagrees with the germline gene, perhaps due to a read error. The V and J genes are TRBV7-7 and TRBJ1-1; D is perhaps TRBD1 (5 bases). Germline CDR1 SSHAT, CDR2 FNYEAQ (reference sequence). CDR3 length equals 13 residues. CDR3 region: CASSLQVNTEAFF. The DNA for the CDR3 is TGTGCTAGCAGCTTACAGGTAAACACTGAAGCTTTCTTT.

About this clone itself: Additional DNA sequences in this sample encode the identical CDR3. This chain connects TRBV18 to TRBJ2-7; unclear D gene. From germline, CDR1 is KGHSH and CDR2 LQKENI. This CDR3 is 13 amino acids long. The germline V and J ends were trimmed by 0 bases and 4 bases, with 7 bases remaining between them. The CDR3 protein is CASSPPSGYEQYF. CDR3 nucleotide sequence: TGTGCCAGCTCACCACCGAGTGGGTACGAGCAGTACTTC.

This sequence joins TRBV2 and TRBJ1-5; the match to TRBD1 covers 9 bases. This CDR3 is 13 amino acids long. V lost 8 bases to trimming and J lost 7 bases; unmatched junction nucleotides: 6. The germline CDR1 and CDR2 sequences are SNHLY and FYNNEI. The CDR3 DNA reads as TGTGCCAGCTGCACAGGGGGCCCGCAGCCCCAGCATTTT. Its protein product is CASCTGGPQPQHF.

The gene calls are TRBV19 and TRBJ1-5, with D maybe TRBD1 (5 bases). From germline, CDR1 is LNHDA and CDR2 SQIVND (reference sequence). CDR3 length: 15 residues. The V and J ends lost 3 bases and 4 bases respectively, with 13 bases between them. In DNA form, the CDR3 reads TGTGCCAGTAGTATTCAGGGTACCCAGAATCAGCCCCAGCATTTT. This gives the protein CASSIQGTQNQPQHF.

The genes are TRBV7-2 and TRBJ2-5; 7 nucleotides match TRBD2. Per germline, CDR1 SGHTA and CDR2 FQGNSA. With V trimmed by 5 bases and J by 1 base, 10 bases remained unmatched. CDR3 length: 16 residues. The CDR3 DNA sequence: TGTGCCAGCAGCCGCTGGGGGGAGGGCCCCCAAGAGACCCAGTACTTC. It yields the protein CASSRWGEGPQETQYF.

This chain uses TRBV28 with TRBJ2-7; a weak D match, TRBD2 (5 bases). Germline CDR1 and CDR2: MDHEN and SYDVKM. Trimming cost V 6 bases and J 1 base, with 19 bases left between them. The CDR3 loop spans 16 amino acids. The DNA of the CDR3 is TGTGCCAGCAGGGAAGCAGGACTGGGGTTTTCCTACGAGCAGTACTTC. Its protein product is CASREAGLGFSYEQYF.

The chain recombines TRBV2 with TRBJ2-3; no reliable D call. This CDR3 is 14 amino acids long. The germline V gene has CDR1 SNHLY and CDR2 FYNNEI. The ends were cut back, 4 bases at V and 0 bases at J, with 8 bases in the middle. In nucleotides, the CDR3 is TGTGCCAGCAGTGGGGTACGGAGCACAGATACGCAGTATTTT. Translation: CASSGVRSTDTQYF.